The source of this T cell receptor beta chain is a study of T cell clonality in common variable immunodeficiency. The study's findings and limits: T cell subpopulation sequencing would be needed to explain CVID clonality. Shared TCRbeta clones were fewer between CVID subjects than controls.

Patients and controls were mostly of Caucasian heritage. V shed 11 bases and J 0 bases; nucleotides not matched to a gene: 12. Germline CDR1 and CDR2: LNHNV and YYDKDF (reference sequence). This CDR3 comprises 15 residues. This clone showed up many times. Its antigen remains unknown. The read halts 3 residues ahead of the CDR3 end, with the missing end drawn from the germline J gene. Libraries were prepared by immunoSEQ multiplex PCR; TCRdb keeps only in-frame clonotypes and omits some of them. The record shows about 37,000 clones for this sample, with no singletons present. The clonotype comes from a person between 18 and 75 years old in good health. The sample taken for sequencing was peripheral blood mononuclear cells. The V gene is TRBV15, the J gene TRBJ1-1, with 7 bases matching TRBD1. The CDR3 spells CAPAKLGGLNTEAFF. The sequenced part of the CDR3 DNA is TGTGCCCCGGCGAAGTTAGGGGGCTTGAACACTGAA.